The 32 T cell receptor beta chains reported below all come from one sample, sequenced in a study of T cell responses to AZD1222 COVID-19 vaccine. The assay was immunoSEQ multiplex PCR, and TCRdb's table has in-frame clones only and misses some. The sample has tens of thousands of clones, 89% seen once; the top ten hold roughly a tenth. Sequencing was performed on peripheral blood, taken 28 days after the second AZD1222 dose. Receptors were obtained from an adult who received the AZD1222 COVID-19 vaccine.

This sequence joins TRBV9 and TRBJ1-3, with no clear D. V was cut by 0 bases and J by 4 bases, with 8 bases left in between. The CDR3 is made up of 14 amino acids. Germline assignment: CDR1 SGDLS and CDR2 YYNGEE. CDR3 loop: CASSVEGIGNTIYF. CDR3 in DNA: TGTGCCAGCAGCGTAGAAGGGATAGGAAACACCATATATTTT.

V is TRBV5-4 and J is TRBJ1-2; D not certain. Trimming left V 2 bases short and J 2 bases short, with 7 bases between. In germline, CDR1 is SGHNT, CDR2 YYREEE (reference sequence). This CDR3 is built from 13 residues. The CDR3 DNA follows: TGTGCCAGCAGCTTTACGGGGAACTATGGCTACACCTTC. The encoded protein is CASSFTGNYGYTF.

The chain combines TRBV29-1 with TRBJ2-5, with a tentative D call TRBD2 (6 bases). The germline CDR1 and CDR2 sequences are SQVTM and ANQGSEA. V was pared by 7 bases and J by 5 bases, with 20 bases between. This CDR3 comprises 14 residues. CDR3 region: CSAYGGNVGETQYF. CDR3 coding DNA: TGCAGCGCCTACGGGGGTAACGTGGGGGAGACCCAGTACTTC.

The CDR3 coding sequence is TGTGCCAGCAGCAACACAGATACGCAGTATTTT. Amino acid sequence: CASSNTDTQYF. V gene TRBV7-2 combines with J gene TRBJ2-3; the D is unclear. Between the trimmed V and J ends, which lost 5 bases and 2 bases, there was a span of 2 bases. The CDR3 is 11 amino acids. Germline CDR1 and CDR2: SGHTA and FQGNSA.

V is TRBV2 and J is TRBJ1-1; TRBD1 matches 7 bases. The CDR3 has 12 amino acids. The V segment lost 4 bases and the J segment 5 bases; nucleotides outside the gene matches: 1. The germline V gene has CDR1 SNHLY and CDR2 FYNNEI. CDR3 nucleotide sequence: TGTGCCAGCAGTGTGGGACAGACTGAAGCTTTCTTT. It is translated as CASSVGQTEAFF.

The chain carries TRBV11-3 and TRBJ2-2, with D unresolved. The CDR3 spans 15 residues. The germline V gene encodes CDR1 SGHNT and CDR2 YENEEA. The germline V and J ends were trimmed by 8 bases and 4 bases, with 17 bases remaining between them. For the CDR3, the DNA is TGTGCCAGCGCGGAGCGCTCCCCCGGCACCGGGGAGCTGTTTTTT. It specifies CASAERSPGTGELFF.

The V and J genes are TRBV7-2 and TRBJ2-7; D is unresolved. The germline V gene has CDR1 SGHTA and CDR2 FQGNSA. The V end was cut by 5 bases, the J end by 0 bases, with 11 bases between. This CDR3 comprises 14 residues. CDR3 in amino acids: CASSTRSRSYEQYF. CDR3 sequence (DNA): TGTGCCAGCAGCACCCGGTCCCGCTCCTACGAGCAGTACTTC.

The rearrangement joins TRBV5-5 to TRBJ2-7; D is perhaps TRBD2 (5 bases). Germline V gene sequence: CDR1 SGHKS, CDR2 YYEKEE (reference sequence). The CDR3 sequence is 13 residues long. The V end was cut by 3 bases, the J end by 3 bases, with 10 bases between. In nucleotides, the CDR3 is TGTGCCAGCAGCTGGACTCCGTTCTACGAGCAGTACGTC. It codes for CASSWTPFYEQYV.

The chain couples TRBV11-2 to TRBJ2-2, with 8 nucleotides matching TRBD2. V gave up 2 bases and J gave up 5 bases; unmatched junction bases: 7. CDR1 is SGHAT and CDR2 is FQNNGV in the germline V gene. CDR3 length: 16 residues. The DNA for the CDR3 is TGTGCCAGCAGCTTAATAGTAGCGGGGTGGACCGGGGAGCTGTTTTTT. Amino acid sequence: CASSLIVAGWTGELFF.

The rearrangement links TRBV5-1 to TRBJ2-5; TRBD2 agrees at 9 bases. The V and J ends lost 3 bases and 2 bases, in that order; junction bases with no gene match: 2. Germline V CDR1 and CDR2: SGHRS, YFSETQ. The CDR3 sequence is 14 residues long. As DNA, the CDR3 is TGCGCCAGCAGCTCAGCGGGGGGACAAGAGACCCAGTACTTC. Its translation: CASSSAGGQETQYF.

The chain carries TRBV11-3 and TRBJ2-1, with 9 positions matching TRBD2. The CDR3 spans 17 residues. Germline CDR1 SGHNT, CDR2 YENEEA. V lost 6 bases to trimming and J lost 5 bases; unmatched junction nucleotides: 14. The CDR3 spells CASSLAGWGLVNNEQFF. The CDR3 nucleotides read TGTGCCAGCAGTCTAGCGGGGTGGGGACTAGTTAACAATGAGCAGTTCTTC.

This chain joins TRBV9 and TRBJ2-1; no definite D call. V shed 3 bases and J shed 9 bases, with 10 bases lying between them. Germline V gene sequence: CDR1 SGDLS, CDR2 YYNGEE. The CDR3 has 12 amino acids. CDR3 bases: TGTGCCAGCAGCGCCGGAGTTTCTGAGCAGTTCTTC. Translation gives CASSAGVSEQFF.

The rearrangement links TRBV5-4 to TRBJ1-6; D gene unclear. The CDR3 is 12 amino acids. V lost 1 base and J lost 7, with 3 bases in between. In germline, CDR1 is SGHNT, CDR2 YYREEE (reference sequence). CDR3: CASSLPNSPLHF. The CDR3, as DNA: TGTGCCAGCAGCTTGCCAAATTCACCCCTCCACTTT.

The rearrangement links TRBV2 to TRBJ2-1; 12 bases line up with TRBD2. Trimming removed 7 bases from V and 14 bases from J; junction bases left unmatched: 9. Germline CDR1 is SNHLY and CDR2 is FYNNEI. CDR3 length: 13 amino acids. For the CDR3, the DNA is TGTGCCAGCAAATCTAGGACTAGCGGGACGGAGTTCTTC. It is translated as CASKSRTSGTEFF. The variable domain in full, completed from reference TRBV2 and TRBJ2-1, reads EPEVTQTPSHQVTQMGQEVILRCVPISNHLYFYWYRQILGQKVEFLVSFYNNEISEKSEIFDDQFSVERPDGSNFTLKIRSTKLEDSAMYFCASKSRTSGTEFFGPGTRLTVL.

The CDR3 region is CASGLLRRTALRYTF. CDR3 in DNA: TGTGCTAGTGGTTTGCTCCGCCGGACCGCGCTTCGATACACCTTC. The chain is built from TRBV12-5 and TRBJ1-2; D remains ambiguous. V dropped 2 bases and J dropped 11 bases, with 21 bases sitting between them. Germline-derived CDR1 and CDR2 are LGHNT and FRNRAP. The CDR3 length is 15 residues.

The chain combines TRBV27 with TRBJ1-4, with D possibly being TRBD1 (5 bases). The CDR3 has 14 amino acids. Germline V lookup: CDR1 MNHEY, CDR2 SMNVEV (reference sequence). Trimming left V 5 bases short and J 14 bases short, with 21 bases between. This CDR3 is CASSPFRQGTGLFF. In nucleotides, the CDR3 is TGTGCCAGCAGTCCCTTCCGGCAGGGCACGGGGCTGTTTTTT.

This clone showed up just a few times. This rearrangement joins TRBV6-5 to TRBJ1-1, with 12 bases fitting TRBD1. The junction had 7 bases not matched to a gene; V was cut back by 6 bases and J by 5 bases. This CDR3 has 15 amino acids. CDR1 and CDR2 from the germline V gene are MNHEY and SVGAGI. The CDR3 nucleotides read TGTGCCAGCAGCTCTCGGGACAGGGGGCATACTGAAGCTTTCTTT. This encodes CASSSRDRGHTEAFF.

The chain recombines TRBV30 with TRBJ1-1; D is perhaps TRBD1 (6 bases). Germline lookup yields CDR1 GTSNPN and CDR2 SVGIG (reference sequence). Trimming removed 0 bases from V and 4 bases from J, with 12 bases in between. This CDR3 contains 14 residues. The CDR3 DNA follows: TGTGCCTGGAGTGTACTGGGCAGGGGCACTGAAGCTTTCTTT. It is translated as CAWSVLGRGTEAFF.

The gene calls are TRBV7-9 and TRBJ2-3, with 9 bases that match TRBD1. Looked up from germline, CDR1 is SEHNR and CDR2 is FQNEAQ (reference sequence). The V gene end was trimmed by 6 bases and the J gene end by 7 bases; junction bases not matched to a gene: 5. CDR3 size: 13 residues. CDR3 nucleotide sequence: TGTGCCAGCAGAGACAGGGGGAGAAATACGCAGTATTTT. Protein product: CASRDRGRNTQYF.

The chain joins TRBV11-2 to TRBJ2-7; the D gene is possibly TRBD1 (5 bases). V lost 1 base to trimming and J lost 4 bases, with 8 bases between them. CDR1 SGHAT and CDR2 FQNNGV come from the germline V gene. The CDR3 runs to 13 residues. The CDR3 region is CASSLGPGYEQYF. CDR3 in DNA: TGTGCCAGCAGCTTAGGACCAGGGTACGAGCAGTACTTC.

This chain joins TRBV18 and TRBJ1-1; 8 nucleotides align to TRBD1. The CDR3 sequence is 15 residues long. Germline CDR1 and CDR2: KGHSH and LQKENI. The trim removed 2 bases at V and 2 bases at J, leaving 4 bases unmatched. In DNA, the CDR3 is TGTGCCAGCTCACCAACAGGGGGAAGTAACACTGAAGCTTTCTTT. It encodes CASSPTGGSNTEAFF.

The chain uses TRBV5-1 and TRBJ2-1; tentatively, D is TRBD2 (6 bases). The V gene lost 4 bases and the J gene lost 0 bases, with 11 bases spanning the gap. The CDR3 totals 15 residues. CDR1 SGHRS and CDR2 YFSETQ come from the germline V gene. The CDR3 region is CASSNGLTSYNEQFF. Written as DNA, the CDR3 is TGCGCCAGCAGCAACGGACTAACCTCCTACAATGAGCAGTTCTTC. Complete variable domain (other parts from reference TRBV5-1 and TRBJ2-1): KAGVTQTPRYLIKTRGQQVTLSCSPISGHRSVSWYQQTPGQGLQFLFEYFSETQRNKGNFPGRFSGRQFSNSRSEMNVSTLELGDSALYLCASSNGLTSYNEQFFGPGTRLTVL.

This clone was observed a few times. V is TRBV3-1 (or the pseudogene TRBV3-2) and J is TRBJ1-2; D gene ambiguous. Looked up from germline, CDR1 is LGHDT and CDR2 is YNNKEL (reference sequence). V dropped 1 base and J dropped 7 bases, with 10 bases sitting between them. The CDR3 length is 13 residues. Here the CDR3 reads CASSQARGFGYTF. The CDR3 DNA reads as TGTGCCAGCAGCCAAGCCCGGGGATTTGGCTACACCTTC.

V is TRBV6-1 and J is TRBJ1-1; D not resolved. V dropped 2 bases and J dropped 1 base, with 11 bases sitting between them. Germline CDR1 and CDR2: MNHNS and SASEGT. The CDR3 has 15 amino acids. In DNA, the CDR3 is TGTGCCAGCAGTGAACAGTCTCGGCGGAACACTGAAGCTTTCTTT. Translated, it gives CASSEQSRRNTEAFF.

The genes are TRBV5-8 and TRBJ2-3; 10 nucleotides align to TRBD1. Germline lookup yields CDR1 SGHTS and CDR2 YDEGEE. Trimming removed 0 bases from V and 6 bases from J; junction bases left unmatched: 13. The CDR3 spans 18 residues. The CDR3 DNA follows: TGTGCCAGCAGCTTGGGACAGGGGGCAACTTCTTGGGCGGATACGCAGTATTTT. Translation: CASSLGQGATSWADTQYF.

The chain recombines TRBV19 with TRBJ2-5; possible D gene TRBD2, 8 bases. From germline, CDR1 is LNHDA and CDR2 SQIVND (reference sequence). The CDR3 consists of 15 residues. V gave up 7 bases and J gave up 5 bases, with 20 bases separating them. DNA of the CDR3: TGTGCCAGTACCCTCAGCGGGAGAGGGGGCGAGACCCAGTACTTC. It codes for CASTLSGRGGETQYF. The full variable domain, completed using reference TRBV19 and TRBJ2-5, is DGGITQSPKYLFRKEGQNVTLSCEQNLNHDAMYWYRQDPGQGLRLIYYSQIVNDFQKGDIAEGYSVSREKKESFPLTVTSAQKNPTAFYLCASTLSGRGGETQYFGPGTRLLVL.

V gene TRBV7-2 combines with J gene TRBJ2-7; 11 nucleotides match TRBD2. The germline CDR1 and CDR2 sequences are SGHTA and FQGNSA. Trimming took 2 bases from V and 0 from J; bases not matched to a gene: 9. This CDR3 spans 18 amino acids. This chain's CDR3 is CASSLRRVAGGPSYEQYV. CDR3 in DNA: TGTGCCAGCAGCTTAAGGAGGGTAGCGGGAGGGCCCTCCTACGAGCAGTACGTC.

This sequence joins TRBV10-3 and TRBJ1-2; TRBD1 matches 8 bases. Trimming took 6 bases from V and 8 from J; bases not matched to a gene: 8. Germline-derived CDR1 and CDR2 are ENHRY and SYGVKD. The CDR3 is 13 amino acids. The CDR3 loop reads CAISPTGERGYTF. Written as DNA, the CDR3 is TGTGCCATCAGCCCGACAGGGGAGCGGGGCTACACCTTC.

The V call is TRBV7-9, the J call TRBJ2-7; D might be TRBD1 or TRBD2, each matching 6 bases. Germline V CDR1 and CDR2: SEHNR, FQNEAQ (reference sequence). The CDR3 has 12 amino acids. V lost 5 bases and J lost 6, with 11 bases in between. In DNA, the CDR3 is TGTGCCAGCAGCCCGCCGGGGGCCGAGCAGTACTTC. Protein product: CASSPPGAEQYF.

As DNA, the CDR3 is TGTGCCAGCAGCCAAGGGGGGGCCAACGTCCTGACTTTC. It encodes CASSQGGANVLTF. The V and J genes are TRBV3-1 (or the pseudogene TRBV3-2) and TRBJ2-6; no definite D call. V gave up 1 base and J gave up 4 bases, with 2 bases separating them. The length of the CDR3 is 13 residues. Germline CDR1 and CDR2: LGHDT and YNNKEL (reference sequence).

This chain joins TRBV3-1 (or the pseudogene TRBV3-2) and TRBJ2-2; 12 positions agree with TRBD1. There are 15 residues in the CDR3. Germline V gene sequence: CDR1 LGHDT, CDR2 YNNKEL (reference sequence). Germline trimming cut 4 bases from V and 6 bases from J; bases unmatched to any gene: 3. This chain's CDR3 is CASSPGTGGPGELFF. The CDR3 DNA reads as TGTGCCAGCAGCCCGGGGACAGGGGGCCCCGGGGAGCTGTTTTTT.

This clone is a singleton in its sample. This chain links TRBV19 with TRBJ2-2, with D tentatively TRBD2 (6 bases). V gave up 4 bases and J gave up 6 bases, with 15 bases separating them. The CDR3 consists of 15 residues. The V gene's germline CDR1 is LNHDA and CDR2 SQIVND (reference sequence). CDR3 in DNA: TGTGCCAGTAGTAAGAGCGGGCTAGTTCCCGGGGAGCTGTTTTTT. This sequence encodes CASSKSGLVPGELFF.